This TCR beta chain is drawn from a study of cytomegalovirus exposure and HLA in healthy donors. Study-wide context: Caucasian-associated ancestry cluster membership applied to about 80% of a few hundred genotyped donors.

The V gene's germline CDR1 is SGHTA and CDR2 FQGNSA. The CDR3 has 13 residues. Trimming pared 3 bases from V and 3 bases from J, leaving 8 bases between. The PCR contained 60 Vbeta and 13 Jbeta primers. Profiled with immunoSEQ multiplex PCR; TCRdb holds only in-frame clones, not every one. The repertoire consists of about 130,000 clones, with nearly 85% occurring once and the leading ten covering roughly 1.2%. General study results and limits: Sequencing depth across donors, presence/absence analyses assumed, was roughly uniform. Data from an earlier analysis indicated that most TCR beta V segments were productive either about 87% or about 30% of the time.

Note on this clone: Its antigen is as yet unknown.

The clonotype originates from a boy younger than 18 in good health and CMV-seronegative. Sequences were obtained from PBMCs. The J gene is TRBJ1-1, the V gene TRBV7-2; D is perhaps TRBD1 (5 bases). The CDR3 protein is CASSFREDTEAFF. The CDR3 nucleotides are TGTGCCAGCAGCTTCAGGGAAGACACTGAAGCTTTCTTT.